Listed below are T cell receptor beta chains from one sample, sequenced in a study of blood T cell repertoires in COVID-19. Profiling relied on immunoSEQ multiplex PCR, and the TCRdb table lists in-frame clones only, not all of them. The sample lists 250,000 to 350,000 clones, roughly 91% occurring once. Input material: PBMCs or T cells enriched from blood (not recorded which). These receptors all stem from a woman aged 60-75 years in a cohort exposed to, infected with or recovered from COVID-19 (not recorded which). Both conserved end residues are trimmed from each CDR3. The D gene is left open where the match is weak.

V	D	J	CDR3
TRBV11-2	-	TRBJ2-1	ASNRQLGNEQF
TRBV5-1	TRBD1	TRBJ1-2	ASSSYWDRGGYT
TRBV7-3	TRBD2	TRBJ2-5	ASSPSGTQETQY
TRBV2	TRBD2	TRBJ2-2	ASSSAGGDTGELF
TRBV19	-	TRBJ1-2	ASRGRAYFYGYT
TRBV29-1	TRBD2	TRBJ2-1	SVATGLAEQF
TRBV19	TRBD2	TRBJ2-7	ASSPGTSHEQY
TRBV5-1	TRBD1	TRBJ2-7	ASSLGTGGLGEQY
TRBV5-4	TRBD1	TRBJ2-7	ASSLAPGTGPNEQY
TRBV7-9	-	TRBJ1-3	ASSNLRTAISGNTIY
TRBV5-1	TRBD1	TRBJ2-2	ASSPKDRGRTGELF
TRBV5-1	TRBD1	TRBJ1-5	ASSRQGGSNQPQH
TRBV9	TRBD2	TRBJ2-1	ASSVSSGSSYNEQF
TRBV27	-	TRBJ1-1	ASRASYTEAF
TRBV24-1	TRBD1	TRBJ2-5	ATSERGTGSQETQY
TRBV28	TRBD1	TRBJ1-3	ASTATGEGNTIY
TRBV6-1	-	TRBJ1-2	ASSELGVSGYT
TRBV28	TRBD1	TRBJ1-2	ASTPDRGTYTNYGYT
TRBV7-9	TRBD1	TRBJ2-7	ASSPPWTGLYEQY
TRBV5-1	TRBD1	TRBJ2-7	ASSPEFRDRDYEQY
TRBV19	TRBD1	TRBJ1-5	ASSHPPTSGTGDQPQH
TRBV2	TRBD1	TRBJ2-7	ASSGQGGEQY
TRBV6-5	-	TRBJ2-2	ASNQGHKNTGELF
TRBV25-1	TRBD2	TRBJ2-7	ASSDRTSGSPYEQY
TRBV5-6	TRBD2	TRBJ2-1	ASSPGTSGRAAADEQF
TRBV7-2	TRBD2	TRBJ2-1	ASRRAGGLYNEQF
TRBV4-2	TRBD1	TRBJ1-2	ASSPMGQGDYGYT
TRBV4-1	TRBD2	TRBJ2-1	ASSQDLAGYNEQF
TRBV9	-	TRBJ1-5	ASSVSSNQPQH
TRBV2	-	TRBJ2-7	ASSDDGSLNYEQY
TRBV28	TRBD2	TRBJ2-5	ASSFSTPGLAGGTQY
TRBV18	-	TRBJ1-1	ASSPIRGNTEAF
TRBV30	-	TRBJ1-1	AWSVAAPGVAF
TRBV10-3	-	TRBJ2-7	AISESATGHEQY
TRBV4-2	TRBD1	TRBJ1-1	ASSQLTGGKGTEAF
TRBV5-1	-	TRBJ1-5	ASSLEGGSNQPQH
TRBV28	-	TRBJ2-2	ASSILNTGELF
TRBV4-1	-	TRBJ2-6	ASSQLNLRLEGSGANVLT
TRBV30	-	TRBJ1-2	AWSVPQRGGYT
TRBV7-6	-	TRBJ2-7	ASSLEGGSYEQY
TRBV18	-	TRBJ2-5	ASSPFRTGTETQY